The 20 T cell receptor beta chains below were found in one sample sequenced in a study of regulatory T cells in long-lasting Graves disease. The sample's time point: newly diagnosed GD, antithyroid drugs for less than 3 months. PBMC-derived RNA was used for the TCR library. CDR3 regions were amplified by Arm-PCR using iRepertoire HTBI primers to build TCR beta libraries. TCRdb passed the multiplex PCR reads through MiXCR, listing each CDR3 protein once. The table lists about 540,000 distinct CDR3 sequences, 13% of them singletons, with roughly 10% in the top ten. These data were also filed under a second study, of T cells in Graves' hyperthyroidism and ophthalmopathy.

Sequenced here: peripheral blood mononuclear cells (PBMCs), sampled at new diagnosis, from a patient treated with antithyroid drugs. The receptors were gathered from a man aged 25 to 45 with Graves disease.

Ten or more counts support this clonotype. The rearrangement joins TRBV12-3 or TRBV12-4 to TRBJ2-1; D possibly corresponds to TRBD2 (5 bases). The CDR3 length is 17 residues. The V end lost 5 bases, the J end lost 8 bases, and 25 bases lay between the germline ends. The CDR3: CASSQQPTTPAVDEQFF. The CDR3 DNA follows: TGTGCCAGCAGTCAACAACCGACTACCCCAGCAGTGGATGAGCAGTTCTTC.

This clonotype turned up a few times. A single base is all that separates this from a far larger clone, so a read error is likely. The chain joins TRBV6-2 or TRBV6-3 to TRBJ2-1; 7 bases align to TRBD1. Germline CDR1 is MNHEY and CDR2 is SVGEGT. The CDR3 is 12 residues long. With V trimmed by 5 bases and J by 5 bases, 0 bases remained unmatched. CDR3 protein: CASSGQDNEQFF. CDR3 sequence (DNA): TGTGCCAGCAGTGGACAGGACAATGAGCAGTTCTTC.

This clonotype was picked up a small number of times. The J gene is TRBJ2-6, the V gene TRBV24-1, with TRBD1 matching over 12 bases. The CDR3 sequence is 18 residues long. Per the germline V gene, CDR1 is KGHDR and CDR2 is SFDVKD. With 8 bases clipped from V and 4 bases from J, the junction kept 11 bases outside the gene matches. The CDR3 protein is CATTGTGGEISGANVLTF. CDR3 in DNA: TGTGCCACCACCGGGACAGGGGGCGAAATTTCCGGGGCCAACGTCCTGACTTTC.

This clonotype was seen many times. V gene TRBV18 combines with J gene TRBJ2-5, with D perhaps TRBD2 (6 bases). V lost 11 bases and J lost 4, with 14 bases in between. The germline gives CDR1 KGHSH, CDR2 LQKENI. This CDR3 comprises 12 residues. Here the CDR3 reads CAGGAGVETQYF. In DNA form, the CDR3 reads TGTGCCGGCGGGGCCGGGGTAGAGACCCAGTACTTC.

Comments on this clonotype: Possible read error: a much larger clone is one base away. CDR3 residues: CASGLVKLGEGHNEQYF. DNA for the CDR3: TGTGCTAGTGGTTTGGTCAAACTGGGAGAGGGGCACAATGAGCAGTACTTC. J is TRBJ2-7 and V is TRBV12-5; either TRBD1 or TRBD2 may fit D (5 bases each). The V gene lost 0 bases and the J gene lost 7 bases, with 22 bases spanning the gap. The CDR3 is 17 amino acids. CDR1 and CDR2 (germline): LGHNT, FRNRAP.

This clonotype was counted between two and nine times. The chain carries TRBV7-9 and TRBJ1-1; D may be TRBD1 (5 bases). Trimming left V 4 bases short and J 10 bases short, with 10 bases between. This CDR3 has 11 residues. Per the germline V gene, CDR1 is SEHNR and CDR2 is FQNEAQ (reference sequence). The CDR3 loop reads CASSWGGAAFF. For the CDR3, the DNA is TGTGCCAGCAGCTGGGGTGGGGCAGCTTTCTTT.

At least ten counts were recorded for this clonotype. The chain is built from TRBV7-9 and TRBJ2-5; possibly TRBD1 for D (6 bases). V gave up 5 bases and J gave up 5 bases, with 15 bases separating them. The CDR3 consists of 14 residues. Germline assignment: CDR1 SEHNR and CDR2 FQNEAQ (reference sequence). CDR3 residues: CASSTGSTGETQYF. The CDR3 coding sequence is TGTGCCAGCAGCACAGGGAGTACGGGGGAGACCCAGTACTTC. The variable domain in full, completed from reference TRBV7-9 and TRBJ2-5, reads DTGVSQNPRHKITKRGQNVTFRCDPISEHNRLYWYRQTLGQGPEFLTYFQNEAQLEKSRLLSDRFSAERPKGSFSTLEIQRTEQGDSAMYLCASSTGSTGETQYFGPGTRLLVL.

This clonotype was seen repeatedly, ten times or more. This sequence joins TRBV5-1 and TRBJ1-3; D is possibly TRBD1 (5 bases). The V gene's germline CDR1 is SGHRS and CDR2 YFSETQ. V was clipped by 0 bases and J by 2 bases, with 9 bases between them. The CDR3 spans 15 residues. The CDR3 nucleotides are TGCGCCAGCAGCTTGGCCGCGGGGGCTGGAAACACCATATATTTT. Translating gives CASSLAAGAGNTIYF.

This CDR3 is CSVEVAGEQEETQYF. Here the CDR3 DNA reads TGCAGCGTTGAAGTGGCTGGGGAACAGGAGGAGACCCAGTACTTC. The chain couples TRBV29-1 to TRBJ2-5; D is possibly TRBD1 (5 bases). Germline loops: CDR1 SQVTM, CDR2 ANQGSEA. V was cut by 1 base and J by 5 bases, with 17 bases left in between. The CDR3 consists of 15 residues.

Remarks on this clonotype: This clone may be a read error of a much larger clone one base away. The CDR3 end shows no conserved phenylalanine or tryptophan, and so a read error is likely. V is TRBV2 and J is TRBJ2-7; 7 bases match TRBD1. J lost 6 bases, V lost 6 bases, and 8 bases had no gene match. There are 13 residues in the CDR3. Germline assignment: CDR1 SNHLY and CDR2 FYNNEI. The CDR3 sequence is CASRTGVYVEQYL. Here the CDR3 DNA reads TGTGCCAGCAGAACAGGGGTGTATGTCGAGCAGTACCTC.

The chain couples TRBV9 to TRBJ2-3, with 9 bases fitting TRBD1. Germline values: CDR1 SGDLS, CDR2 YYNGEE. Trimming removed 4 bases from V and 1 base from J; junction bases left unmatched: 4. This CDR3 spans 15 amino acids. The CDR3 reads CASSIQGAGTDTQYF. Here the CDR3 DNA reads TGTGCCAGCAGCATACAGGGGGCCGGCACAGATACGCAGTATTTT.

Ten or more counts support this clonotype. The V and J genes are TRBV2 and TRBJ1-2, with D uncertain. Germline V gene lookup returns CDR1 SNHLY and CDR2 FYNNEI. Between the trimmed V and J ends, which lost 7 bases and 3 bases, there was a span of 12 bases. The CDR3 extends over 13 amino acids. The CDR3 spells CASNRSVYYGYTF. The DNA for the CDR3 is TGTGCCAGCAATCGATCCGTCTACTATGGCTACACCTTC.

This clonotype appeared a few times. The V call is TRBV27, the J call TRBJ2-7; 8 positions agree with TRBD2. V was pared by 7 bases and J by 3 bases, with 5 bases of the junction left unmatched. Germline CDR1 MNHEY, CDR2 SMNVEV (reference sequence). The CDR3 has 13 residues. The CDR3 spells CASMDSGIYEQYF. The CDR3 DNA sequence: TGTGCCAGCATGGATAGCGGGATCTACGAGCAGTACTTC.

This chain uses TRBV19 with TRBJ2-2; no clear D. The germline V gene has CDR1 LNHDA and CDR2 SQIVND (reference sequence). Deletions cut 1 base from V and 4 bases from J, with 4 bases between. CDR3 length: 13 residues. CDR3 sequence (DNA): TGTGCCAGTAGTATAGTGGCCACCGGGGAGCTGTTTTTT. It codes for CASSIVATGELFF. Full variable domain (rest looked up from reference TRBV19 and TRBJ2-2): DGGITQSPKYLFRKEGQNVTLSCEQNLNHDAMYWYRQDPGQGLRLIYYSQIVNDFQKGDIAEGYSVSREKKESFPLTVTSAQKNPTAFYLCASSIVATGELFFGEGSRLTVL.

This clonotype was recorded only once. The chain couples TRBV6-1 to TRBJ1-4; D gene unclear. V dropped 6 bases and J dropped 0 bases, with 11 bases sitting between them. The V gene's germline CDR1 is MNHNS and CDR2 SASEGT. CDR3 length equals 15 residues. The CDR3 DNA reads as TGTGCCAGCAGCCAGACGGGATCAACTAATGAAAAACTGTTTTTT. Translated, it gives CASSQTGSTNEKLFF.

The sample holds a few counts of this clonotype. V usage is TRBV7-2 and J usage is TRBJ2-3; tentatively, D is TRBD1 (5 bases). The CDR3 spans 15 residues. Germline V gives CDR1 SGHTA, CDR2 FQGNSA. V lost 5 bases and J lost 6, with 18 bases in between. Written as DNA, the CDR3 is TGTGCCAGCAGCGCAAGGGGTACTGAGTCTGATACGCAGTATTTT. Its protein is CASSARGTESDTQYF.

This clonotype was counted at least ten times. J is TRBJ2-1 and V is TRBV2, with 11 bases identical to TRBD2. CDR1 is SNHLY, CDR2 FYNNEI, per germline. This CDR3 region has 16 residues. Trimming cost V 6 bases and J 3 bases; bases outside gene matches: 7. The CDR3 loop is CASRAPGLAVYNEQFF. The CDR3 DNA follows: TGTGCCAGCAGGGCACCGGGACTAGCGGTCTACAATGAGCAGTTCTTC.

Of note for this clonotype: Given a much more abundant clone one base away, this may be a read error. CDR3 loop: CAEGAGTDTQYF. The CDR3, as DNA: TGTGCCGAAGGGGCGGGCACAGATACGCAGTATTTT. The chain is built from TRBV6-2 or TRBV6-3 and TRBJ2-3; possibly TRBD1 for D (5 bases). The V gene's germline CDR1 is MNHEY and CDR2 SVGEGT. V lost 11 bases to trimming and J lost 1 base, with 10 bases between them. The CDR3 totals 12 residues.

This clonotype was seen repeatedly, ten times or more. The chain recombines TRBV13 with TRBJ2-5, with TRBD1 as a possible D gene (5 bases). V was cut by 1 base and J by 3 bases, with 9 bases left in between. CDR3 length: 14 amino acids. Germline CDR1 is PRHDT and CDR2 is FYEKMQ (reference sequence). The CDR3 region is CASSLAWGKETQYF. In DNA form, the CDR3 reads TGTGCCAGCAGCTTAGCGTGGGGCAAAGAGACCCAGTACTTC.

This clonotype was seen a handful of times. The chain employs TRBV5-8 and TRBJ2-7; 14 nucleotides line up with TRBD2. Looked up from germline, CDR1 is SGHTS and CDR2 is YDEGEE. The junction had 5 bases not matched to a gene; V was cut back by 3 bases and J by 6 bases. This CDR3 contains 15 residues. The DNA of the CDR3 is TGTGCCAGCAGCTACCAGGGACTAGCGGGAGTCGAGCAGTACTTC. Protein sequence: CASSYQGLAGVEQYF. The whole variable domain, filled in from reference TRBV5-8 and TRBJ2-7, reads EAGVTQSPTHLIKTRGQQATLRCSPISGHTSVYWYQQALGLGLQFLLWYDEGEERNRGNFPPRFSGRQFPNYSSELNVNALELEDSALYLCASSYQGLAGVEQYFGPGTRLTVT.